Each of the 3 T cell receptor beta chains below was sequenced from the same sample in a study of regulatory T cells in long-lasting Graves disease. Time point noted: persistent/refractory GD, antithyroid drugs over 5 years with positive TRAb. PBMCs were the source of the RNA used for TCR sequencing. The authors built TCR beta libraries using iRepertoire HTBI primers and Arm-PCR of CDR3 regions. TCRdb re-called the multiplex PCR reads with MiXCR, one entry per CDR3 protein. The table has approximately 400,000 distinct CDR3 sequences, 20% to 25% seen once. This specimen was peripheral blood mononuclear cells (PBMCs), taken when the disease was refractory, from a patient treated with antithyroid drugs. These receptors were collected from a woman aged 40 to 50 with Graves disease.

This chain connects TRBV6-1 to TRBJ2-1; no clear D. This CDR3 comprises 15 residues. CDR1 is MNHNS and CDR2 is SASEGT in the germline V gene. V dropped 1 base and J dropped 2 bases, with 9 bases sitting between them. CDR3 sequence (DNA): TGTGCCAGCAGTGAAGGGCCTAGTGCCTACAATGAGCAGTTCTTC. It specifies CASSEGPSAYNEQFF.

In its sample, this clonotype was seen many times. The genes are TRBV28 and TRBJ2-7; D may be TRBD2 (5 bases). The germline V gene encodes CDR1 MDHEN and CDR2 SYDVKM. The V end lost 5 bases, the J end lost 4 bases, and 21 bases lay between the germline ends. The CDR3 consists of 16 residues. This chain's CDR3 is CASSPQPAGILYEQYF. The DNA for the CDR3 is TGTGCCAGCAGTCCTCAGCCCGCCGGGATATTGTACGAGCAGTACTTC. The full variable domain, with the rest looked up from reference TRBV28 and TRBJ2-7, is DVKVTQSSRYLVKRTGEKVFLECVQDMDHENMFWYRQDPGLGLRLIYFSYDVKMKEKGDIPEGYSVSREKKERFSLILESASTNQTSMYLCASSPQPAGILYEQYFGPGTRLTVT.

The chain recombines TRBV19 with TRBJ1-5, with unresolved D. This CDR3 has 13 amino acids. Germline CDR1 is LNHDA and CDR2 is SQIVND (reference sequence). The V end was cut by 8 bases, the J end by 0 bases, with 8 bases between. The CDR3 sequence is CASRDGSNQPQHF. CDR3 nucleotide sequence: TGTGCCAGTCGAGACGGTAGCAATCAGCCCCAGCATTTT.